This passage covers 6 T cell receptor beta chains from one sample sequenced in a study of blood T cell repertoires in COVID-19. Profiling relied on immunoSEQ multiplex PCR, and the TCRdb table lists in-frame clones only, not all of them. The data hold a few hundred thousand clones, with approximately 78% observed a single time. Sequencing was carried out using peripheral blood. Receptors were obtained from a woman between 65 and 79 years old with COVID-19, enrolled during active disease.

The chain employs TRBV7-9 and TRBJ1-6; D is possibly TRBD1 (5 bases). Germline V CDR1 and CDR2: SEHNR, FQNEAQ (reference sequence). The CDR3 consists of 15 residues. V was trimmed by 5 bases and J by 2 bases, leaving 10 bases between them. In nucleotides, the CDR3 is TGTGCCAGCAGCCAACAGGTGACCTATAATTCACCCCTCCACTTT. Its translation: CASSQQVTYNSPLHF. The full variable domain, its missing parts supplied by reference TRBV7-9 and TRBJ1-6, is DTGVSQNPRHKITKRGQNVTFRCDPISEHNRLYWYRQTLGQGPEFLTYFQNEAQLEKSRLLSDRFSAERPKGSFSTLEIQRTEQGDSAMYLCASSQQVTYNSPLHFGNGTRLTVT.

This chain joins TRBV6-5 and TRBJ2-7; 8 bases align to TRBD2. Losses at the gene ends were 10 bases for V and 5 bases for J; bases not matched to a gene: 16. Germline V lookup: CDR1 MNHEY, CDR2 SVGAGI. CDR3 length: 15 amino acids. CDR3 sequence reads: CATTRTAGGGHEQYF. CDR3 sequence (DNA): TGTGCCACCACCCGCACGGCGGGAGGTGGCCACGAGCAGTACTTC.

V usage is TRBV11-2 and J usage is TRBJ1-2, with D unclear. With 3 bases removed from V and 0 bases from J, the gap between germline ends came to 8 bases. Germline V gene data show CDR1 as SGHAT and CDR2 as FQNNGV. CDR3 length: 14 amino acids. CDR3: CASSFGFTNYGYTF. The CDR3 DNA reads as TGTGCCAGCAGCTTCGGGTTTACTAACTATGGCTACACCTTC.

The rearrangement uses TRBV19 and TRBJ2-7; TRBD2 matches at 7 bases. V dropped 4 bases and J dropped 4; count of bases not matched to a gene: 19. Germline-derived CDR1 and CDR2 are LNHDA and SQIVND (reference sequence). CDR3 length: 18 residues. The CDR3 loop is CASSSSGPLGTTRYEQYF. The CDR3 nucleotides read TGTGCCAGTAGTAGTTCAGGCCCTCTCGGGACTACTCGGTACGAGCAGTACTTC.

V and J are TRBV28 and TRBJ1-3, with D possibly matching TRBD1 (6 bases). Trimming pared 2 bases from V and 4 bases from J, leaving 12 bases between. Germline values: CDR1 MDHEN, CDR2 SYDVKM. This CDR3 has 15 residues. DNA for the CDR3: TGTGCCAGCAGTTTAGCAGGGGACGCCGGAAACACCATATATTTT. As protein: CASSLAGDAGNTIYF.

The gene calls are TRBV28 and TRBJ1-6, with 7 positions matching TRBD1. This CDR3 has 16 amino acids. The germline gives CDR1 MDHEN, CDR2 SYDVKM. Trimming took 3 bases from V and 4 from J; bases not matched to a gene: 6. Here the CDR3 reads CASSFTGAAYNSPLHF. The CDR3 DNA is TGTGCCAGCAGTTTCACAGGGGCCGCTTATAATTCACCCCTCCACTTT.